What follows describes a single T cell receptor beta chain. The target of this receptor is not known. No base quality information exists; no much larger clone differs at one position. Other DNA sequences from this sample encode an identical CDR3 as well. Using the deep immunoSEQ assay, TCR CDR3 regions were amplified from genomic DNA by multiplex PCR. Extracted genomic DNA from each cell subset was spread evenly across all wells of several immunoSEQ 96-well plates, with each plate serving as a replicate. For sorted subsets, each replicate PCR was loaded with roughly 190 ng genomic DNA, equivalent to about 30,000 T cell genomes. Purified libraries were measured with a Qubit 3.0 fluorometer, size-checked on a Bioanalyzer 2100, and measured again with the KAPA Library Quantification kit. Each immunoSEQ 96-well plate was sequenced on its own single-read 150-cycle Illumina NextSeq 550 flow cell. From the authors' description of their analysis: The immunoSEQ output contained only junctional sequences without quality scores, so filtering could not match that applied to full-length reads. Sequences were annotated with PyIR, a Python wrapper for IgBLAST v1.9, using IMGT germline references to assign V/J genes and CDR3. Reads with weak V/J assignments (E-value above 1e-6), missing CDR3, stop codons, out-of-frame junctions, or ambiguous translated residues were removed. V3J clonotypes were defined by identical inferred V gene, J gene, and CDR3 amino acid sequence. Percentage overlap between repertoires was calculated by dividing the number of shared unique clonotypes by the size of the smaller repertoire. RTK rarefaction, the Chao1 estimator, and Recon v2.1 estimates of unobserved clonotypes were used to assess repertoire richness. Generation probabilities for all TCRbeta clonotypes obtained by the gDNA method from a handful of donors were computed using OLGA. The table comes from immuneACCESS by way of TCRdb, which keeps in-frame sequences with V and J called. Part of the clones is missing from these tables; in studies checked, under half for an unresolved V gene and the rest for unknown reasons. Clone size and the V and J calls come from that table; the DNA yielded D and trimming. The sample records 2 million to 2.5 million clones, more than 80% of which are singletons. The top ten hold 0.39% of the sample.

These data originate in a study of shared clonotypes between healthy human individuals (dated by TCRdb to 2019 to 2021). With respect to the entire study: The cohort included a few men and a couple of women between 18 and 49 years of age. Between about 0.9 and 10 billion PBMCs per donor were obtained by leukapheresis. To increase sequencing depth and limit assay-specific biases, different laboratories used diverse techniques to prepare libraries and sequence TCR repertoires. Blood TCR repertoires of roughly five healthy adults were deeply sequenced to estimate repertoire size and the extent of clonotype sharing between individuals. For each donor, CD4 naive and CD4 memory were each given three plates, CD8 naive was given two plates, and CD8 memory was given one plate. Broad study findings and their caveats: The small number of donors limited the genetic and exposure-history diversity represented. Estimated clonotype richness was generally larger for naive than for memory subsets. Higher generation probabilities were observed for clonotypes shared by all four sorted-subset donors than for non-shared clonotypes. Rarefaction of sorted-subset datasets indicated incomplete sequencing despite the large sequencing depth. Based on pairwise subsampling, the degree of clonotype sharing among donors was expected to be affected by sequencing depth. Sharing across several donors was observed for about 5% of naive CD4, 3% to 3.5% of naive CD8, 2.3% of memory CD4, and 0.4% of memory CD8 clonotypes. Sampling was restricted to blood, and TCR repertoires in tissue are likely to differ from TCR repertoires in blood.

The donors were healthy, HIV-negative adults who had no recently reported acute infections or vaccinations. Only Caucasian adults living in Nashville, Tennessee, USA were represented among the donors. CD4+ T cells were enriched by magnetic negative selection, after which naive cells were positively selected on CD45RA and the negative fraction was taken as the memory subset. Blood was collected by leukapheresis, and PBMCs were isolated by Ficoll-Histopaque density gradient centrifugation and then cryopreserved in liquid nitrogen vapor phase. Analytical flow cytometry was used to check the purity and quantity of each magnetically sorted T cell population. Genomic DNA was isolated from each sorted fraction and quantified by UV absorbance on a Nanodrop 2000c. The trim is 4 bases for V and 3 bases for J, with a gap of 7 bases between the germline ends. The CDR3 has 13 amino acids, counting the end cysteine and phenylalanine. The sequence is cut down to CDR3 DNA, 39 bases in frame from base 1. CDR1 and CDR2, per the germline V gene, are MNHEY and SVGAGI.

This receptor was obtained from a man between 18 and 29 years old in good health. Some clones in this sample may be carry-over from other donors' samples. The sample consisted of naive CD4+ T cells from PBMCs. The cell subset or site label, as the study defines it: CD45RA+ positively selected. The chain links TRBV6-5 with TRBJ2-1; the D gene assignment is ambiguous. The DNA is as follows: TGTGCCAGCAGTTTCTCTCTCTACAATGAGCAGTTCTTC. This translates into CASSFSLYNEQFF.